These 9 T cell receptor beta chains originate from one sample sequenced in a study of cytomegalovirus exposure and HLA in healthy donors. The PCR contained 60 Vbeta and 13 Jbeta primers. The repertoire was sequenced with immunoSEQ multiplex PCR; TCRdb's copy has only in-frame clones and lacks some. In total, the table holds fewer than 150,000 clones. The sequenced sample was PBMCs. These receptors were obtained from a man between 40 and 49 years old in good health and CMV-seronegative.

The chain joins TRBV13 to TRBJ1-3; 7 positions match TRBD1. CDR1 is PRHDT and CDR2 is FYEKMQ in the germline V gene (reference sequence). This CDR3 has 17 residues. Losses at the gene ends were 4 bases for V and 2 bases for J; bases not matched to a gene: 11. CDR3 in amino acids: CASSSGGRGTAGNTIYF. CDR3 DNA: TGTGCCAGCAGCTCAGGAGGCCGAGGGACAGCTGGAAACACCATATATTTT.

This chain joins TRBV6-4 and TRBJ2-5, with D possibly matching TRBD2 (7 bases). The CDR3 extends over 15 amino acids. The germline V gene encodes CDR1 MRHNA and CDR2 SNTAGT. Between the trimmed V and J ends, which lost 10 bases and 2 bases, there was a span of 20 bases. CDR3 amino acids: CATPGGHRPQETQYF. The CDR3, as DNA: TGTGCCACCCCCGGGGGGCATAGACCTCAAGAGACCCAGTACTTC.

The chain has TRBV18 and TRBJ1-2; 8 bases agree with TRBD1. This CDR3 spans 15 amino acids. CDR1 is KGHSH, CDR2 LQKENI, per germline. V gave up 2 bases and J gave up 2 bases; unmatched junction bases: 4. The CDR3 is CASSPKGDRNYGYTF. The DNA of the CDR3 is TGTGCCAGCTCACCAAAGGGGGACAGGAACTATGGCTACACCTTC.

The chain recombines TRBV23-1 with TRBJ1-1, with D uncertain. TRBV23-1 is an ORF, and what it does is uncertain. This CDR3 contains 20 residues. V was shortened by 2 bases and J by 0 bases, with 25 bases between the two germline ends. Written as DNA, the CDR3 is TGCGCCAGCAGTCAAGCTTCCCGACAAAATGAAACCTTCATGAACACTGAAGCTTTCTTT. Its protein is CASSQASRQNETFMNTEAFF.

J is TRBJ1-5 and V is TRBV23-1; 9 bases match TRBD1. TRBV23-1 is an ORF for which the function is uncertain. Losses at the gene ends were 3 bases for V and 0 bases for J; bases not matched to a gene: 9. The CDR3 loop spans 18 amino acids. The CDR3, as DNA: TGCGCCAGCAGTCAGGAGGTCGGACAGGGGAGTAGCAATCAGCCCCAGCATTTT. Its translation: CASSQEVGQGSSNQPQHF.

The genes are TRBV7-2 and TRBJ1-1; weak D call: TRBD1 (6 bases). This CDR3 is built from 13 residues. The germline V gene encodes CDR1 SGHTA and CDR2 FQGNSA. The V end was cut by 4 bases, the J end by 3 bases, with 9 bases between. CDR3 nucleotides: TGTGCCAGCAGCTATACAGGGTACACTGAAGCTTTCTTT. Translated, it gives CASSYTGYTEAFF.

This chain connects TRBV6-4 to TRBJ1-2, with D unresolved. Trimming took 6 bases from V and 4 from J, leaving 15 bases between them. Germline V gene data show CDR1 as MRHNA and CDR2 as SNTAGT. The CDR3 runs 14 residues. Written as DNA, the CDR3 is TGTGCCAGCAGGCCCATGGCAAGTGGCTATGGCTACACCTTC. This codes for CASRPMASGYGYTF.

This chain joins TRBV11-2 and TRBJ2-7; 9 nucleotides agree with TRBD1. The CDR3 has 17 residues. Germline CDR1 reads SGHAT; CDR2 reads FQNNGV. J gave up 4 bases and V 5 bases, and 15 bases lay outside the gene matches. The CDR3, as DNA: TGTGCCAGCAGCACGTTAGACGAACAGGGGGCGGGATACGAGCAGTACTTC. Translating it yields CASSTLDEQGAGYEQYF.

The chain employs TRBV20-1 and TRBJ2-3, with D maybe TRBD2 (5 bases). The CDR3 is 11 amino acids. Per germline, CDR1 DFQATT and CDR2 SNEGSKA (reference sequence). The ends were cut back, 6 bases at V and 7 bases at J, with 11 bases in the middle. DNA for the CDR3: TGCAGTGCAGGACTCCTCCATACGCAGTATTTT. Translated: CSAGLLHTQYF.